Each of the 9 T cell receptor beta chains below was sequenced from the same sample in a study of OX40 agonist ivuxolimab in advanced cancers. Some clones are missing from TCRdb's copy, which holds only in-frame ones; the method was immunoSEQ multiplex PCR. In the table there are roughly 70,000 clones, roughly four fifths of which are singletons. Sample: CD4+ or CD8+ T cells sorted from blood, taken in a trial of the OX40 agonist ivuxolimab. Every receptor here comes from an adult with an advanced solid tumor such as melanoma, head and neck, liver or kidney cancer.

The chain combines TRBV4-1 with TRBJ1-1; 8 bases agree with TRBD1. Germline V gene data show CDR1 as MGHRA and CDR2 as YSYEKL. This CDR3 comprises 16 residues. V gave up 1 base and J gave up 4 bases; unmatched junction bases: 8. This CDR3 reads CASSQVDSGGLTEAFF. CDR3 in DNA: TGCGCCAGCAGCCAAGTGGATTCAGGGGGCCTCACTGAAGCTTTCTTT.

The J gene is TRBJ2-2, the V gene TRBV2; 9 nucleotides line up with TRBD1. After removal of 7 bases from V and 7 bases from J, the junction contained 7 bases not matched to a gene. This CDR3 has 14 residues. Germline CDR1 reads SNHLY; CDR2 reads FYNNEI. CDR3 sequence (DNA): TGTGCCAGCAATTCACAGGGGGCGGGCGGGGAGCTGTTTTTT. Translated, it gives CASNSQGAGGELFF.

This chain uses TRBV10-3 with TRBJ2-7; D gene uncertain. The DNA end is more similar to TRBJ2-1, so the J call may be wrong. CDR3 length equals 15 residues. The germline V gene encodes CDR1 ENHRY and CDR2 SYGVKD. This chain's CDR3 is CAISESLARSNEQFF. In nucleotides, the CDR3 is TGTGCCATCAGTGAGTCCTTGGCTAGATCCAATGAGCAGTTCTTC.

The chain links TRBV28 to TRBJ2-7; 8 nucleotides agree with TRBD1. V trimming: 5 bases; J trimming: 10 bases; junction bases outside the gene matches: 10. This CDR3 comprises 13 residues. Germline V CDR1 and CDR2: MDHEN, SYDVKM. CDR3 DNA sequence: TGTGCCAGCAGTCACCCCCCGGGACAGGCACAGTACTTC. It yields the protein CASSHPPGQAQYF.

J is TRBJ2-5 and V is TRBV4-1; 9 bases are shared with TRBD1. This CDR3 is built from 13 residues. The trim removed 8 bases at V and 3 bases at J, leaving 4 bases unmatched. Germline V CDR1 and CDR2: MGHRA, YSYEKL. The DNA for the CDR3 is TGCGCCAGCGGCCGGGACAGGGAAGAGACCCAGTACTTC. Its translation is CASGRDREETQYF.

This rearrangement joins TRBV6-5 to TRBJ2-1; maybe TRBD2 (5 bases). Germline assignment: CDR1 MNHEY and CDR2 SVGAGI. The CDR3 totals 12 residues. V dropped 6 bases and J dropped 5 bases, with 8 bases sitting between them. This CDR3 is CASRDFHNEQFF. Written as DNA, the CDR3 is TGTGCCAGCAGGGACTTCCACAATGAGCAGTTCTTC.

The chain recombines TRBV7-9 with TRBJ2-7; 9 bases line up with TRBD1. Germline loops: CDR1 SEHNR, CDR2 FQNEAQ (reference sequence). The CDR3 has 16 amino acids. V shed 5 bases, J shed 0 bases, and the junction held 8 bases outside the gene matches. The CDR3 here is CASSPWTGAISYEQYF. CDR3 sequence (DNA): TGTGCCAGCAGCCCCTGGACAGGGGCTATCTCCTACGAGCAGTACTTC.

The rearrangement uses TRBV5-4 and TRBJ2-1; 13 positions match TRBD2. The germline gives CDR1 SGHNT, CDR2 YYREEE (reference sequence). The CDR3 runs to 20 residues. V gave up 3 bases and J gave up 1 base; unmatched junction bases: 13. The CDR3 sequence: CASSSKKGLAGEGSYNEQFF. DNA for the CDR3: TGTGCCAGCAGCTCGAAGAAAGGACTAGCGGGAGAAGGGTCCTACAATGAGCAGTTCTTC.

The chain couples TRBV7-9 to TRBJ1-2; 8 bases align to TRBD1. Germline loops: CDR1 SEHNR, CDR2 FQNEAQ (reference sequence). With 2 bases clipped from V and 0 bases from J, the junction kept 8 bases outside the gene matches. The CDR3 sequence is 17 residues long. CDR3 DNA sequence: TGTGCCAGCAGCTTACCGACCGCAGGGGGCACTAACTATGGCTACACCTTC. This encodes CASSLPTAGGTNYGYTF.